This TCR beta chain was profiled in a study of vaccination effects on CD4 cells after COVID-19. Overall study results and limits: The vaccine-induced clones of healthy vaccinees included only 1 of 255 that cross-reacted with common cold coronaviruses.

Profiling relied on immunoSEQ multiplex PCR, and the TCRdb table lists in-frame clones only, not all of them. The profile shows fewer than 85,000 clones, about 80% of them singletons. From germline, CDR1 is KGHSH and CDR2 LQKENI. The CDR3 covers 15 residues. Trimming stripped 6 bases from V and 8 bases from J, with 17 bases between. In the ViraFEST assay, antigen-specific CD4+ clonotypes were identified by expansion after peptide-pool stimulation. With 9 to 11 days of culture completed, CD4+ T cells were isolated. All study participants received two doses of BNT162b2 or mRNA-1273 vaccine. Comment on this clone: As yet, its antigen is unknown.

The material sequenced was CD4+ T cells from PBMCs cultured with HCoV-OC43 spike peptides, taken after COVID-19 vaccination. Subset denoted: HCoV-OC43 spike overlapping peptide pool stimulation. The receptor comes from a human donor who received a COVID-19 vaccine. V is TRBV18 and J is TRBJ1-6, with D maybe TRBD1 (6 bases). The CDR3 sequence is CASSQGAHRDSPLHF. The CDR3 DNA reads TGTGCCAGCTCTCAAGGAGCGCACAGGGATTCACCCCTCCACTTT.